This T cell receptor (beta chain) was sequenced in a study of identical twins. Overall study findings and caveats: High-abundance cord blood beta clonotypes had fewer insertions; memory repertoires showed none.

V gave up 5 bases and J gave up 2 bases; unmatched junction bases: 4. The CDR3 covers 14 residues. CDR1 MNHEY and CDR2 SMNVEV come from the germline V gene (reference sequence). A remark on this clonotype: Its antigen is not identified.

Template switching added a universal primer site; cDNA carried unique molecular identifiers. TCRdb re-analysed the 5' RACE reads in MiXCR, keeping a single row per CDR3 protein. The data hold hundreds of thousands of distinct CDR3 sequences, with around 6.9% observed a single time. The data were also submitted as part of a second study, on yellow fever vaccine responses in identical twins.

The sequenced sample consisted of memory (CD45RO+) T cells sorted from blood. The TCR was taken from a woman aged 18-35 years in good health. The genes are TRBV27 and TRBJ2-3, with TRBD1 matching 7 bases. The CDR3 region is CASSRDRDTDTQYF. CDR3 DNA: TGTGCCAGCAGTAGGGACAGAGACACAGATACGCAGTATTTT.